Sequencing of this T cell receptor beta chain was carried out in a study of regulatory T cells (dated by TCRdb to the late 2010s). Concerning the study at large: T-cell receptor beta repertoires of sorted regulatory, conventional CD4+ and CD8+ T cells were compared between CD3G-deficient patients and healthy controls.

Spanning cysteine to phenylalanine, the CDR3 consists of 16 amino acids. Kept here is only the CDR3 DNA, which spans 48 bases and is read in frame from base 1. Relative to germline, V is missing 4 bases and J is missing 5 bases, with 8 bases of the junction outside any gene match. CDR1 and CDR2, per the germline V gene, are MDHEN and SYDVKM. The multiplex PCR used 52 forward TRBV primers and 13 reverse TRBJ primers, with assay-based and computational corrections for amplification bias. Rearranged TRB loci were amplified from genomic DNA by multiplex PCR within the immunoSEQ assay. Sequencing of the TRB amplicons was done on an Illumina HiSeq platform. The authors' pipeline ran thus. Custom algorithms error-filtered the raw sequences and aligned them to reference gene sequences, after which the immunoSEQ online tools were used for analysis. The frequencies of productive and nonproductive TRB rearrangements were evaluated among unique sequences as well as among total sequences. For TRB CDR3 positions 6 and 7, hydrophobicity together with amino acid composition served as the basis for assessing self-reactivity potential. Groups were compared by t tests, Mann-Whitney tests or two-way ANOVA performed in Prism software. Held by TCRdb, this immuneACCESS table contains in-frame sequences only and omits some clones. Under half of the omission traces to an unresolved V gene where checked; the cause of the rest is unknown. That table furnishes V, J and clone size, whereas the DNA furnished D and trimming. This sample is represented by approximately 9,000 clones; approximately 84% of them were singletons. Of the sample, approximately 10% falls within the top ten clones.

The full study reports these points: In patients, repertoires had restricted unique TRB V-J pairs and skewed V and J gene usage, with regulatory T cells showing the most marked changes. Compared with control CD8+ cells, CD8+ T cells derived from patients showed a nonsignificant trend toward reduced Shannon entropy.

Points on this clone: This clone's antigen is unknown. One base away there is no much larger clone; base qualities are not given.

Evidence of autoimmunity was present in all CD3G-deficient patients, and the autoimmunity was more severe in two of the patients. At testing, patients were between 2 and 39 years old and showed lower naive and higher memory CD4+ and CD8+ T-cell proportions. The patient group comprised 5 or 6 individuals with CD3G deficiency. Patient samples and clinical data came from an international physician network spanning the United States, Europe and Asia. Ficoll density separation was used to isolate peripheral blood mononuclear cells. A FACSAria cell sorter was used to isolate CD3+ CD8+ CD4- T cells. The rearrangement combines TRBV28 with TRBJ2-1, with 10 junctional bases fitting TRBD2. The specimen was CD8+ T cells sorted from blood. The source of this sequence is a person aged 18-29 years with CD3G deficiency. The nucleotides are TGTGCCAGCAGTTCCCCAAGCGGGAGGGCCCACAATGAGCAGTTCTTC. It translates to CASSSPSGRAHNEQFF.